Given below is one T cell receptor (beta chain) in context. Its antigen is not yet known. No much larger clone is present one base from it, and per-base qualities are unavailable. The donors were healthy, HIV-negative adults who had no recently reported acute infections or vaccinations. Only Caucasian adults living in Nashville, Tennessee, USA were represented among the donors. CD4+ T cells were enriched by magnetic negative selection; naive cells were then positively selected on CD45RA, and the negative fraction formed the memory subset. Blood was collected by leukapheresis, and PBMCs were isolated by Ficoll-Histopaque density gradient centrifugation and then cryopreserved in liquid nitrogen vapor phase. Analytical flow cytometry was used to check the purity and quantity of each magnetically sorted T cell population. From each sorted fraction, genomic DNA was isolated and quantified by UV absorbance on a Nanodrop 2000c.

Relative to germline, V is 1 base shorter and J is 0 bases shorter, with 7 bases between their ends. The germline V gene specifies MGHRA as CDR1 and YSYEKL as CDR2. Including cysteine and phenylalanine, the CDR3 has 15 amino acids. This entry keeps only the CDR3 DNA: 45 bases, framed from base 1. Using the deep immunoSEQ assay, TCR CDR3 regions were amplified from genomic DNA by multiplex PCR. Genomic DNA extracted from each cell subset was distributed evenly over all wells of several immunoSEQ 96-well plates, and each plate served as one replicate. For sorted subsets, 150 to 250 ng genomic DNA, equal to tens of thousands of T cell genomes, was loaded into each replicate PCR. Purified libraries were quantified with a Qubit 3.0 fluorometer, sized on a Bioanalyzer 2100, and re-quantified with the KAPA Library Quantification kit. A separate single-read 150-cycle Illumina NextSeq 550 flow cell was used to sequence each immunoSEQ 96-well plate. In the paper's pipeline: Because the immunoSEQ output included only junctional sequences and no quality scores, the filtering could not be the same as the filtering used for full-length reads. To assign V/J genes and CDR3, sequences were annotated using PyIR, a Python wrapper for IgBLAST v1.9, with IMGT germline references. Reads were filtered out if the reads had weak V/J assignments (E-value above 1e-6), no CDR3, stop codons, out-of-frame junctions, or ambiguous translated residues. V3J clonotypes were defined as sequences sharing an identical inferred V gene, J gene, and CDR3 amino acid sequence. To compute the percentage overlap between repertoires, the number of shared unique clonotypes was divided by the size of the smaller repertoire. Richness of each repertoire was evaluated using RTK rarefaction, the Chao1 estimator, and Recon v2.1 estimates of unobserved clonotypes. Generation probabilities for all TCRbeta clonotypes obtained by the gDNA method from a handful of donors were computed using OLGA. TCRdb's version of the immuneACCESS table is confined to in-frame rearrangements and falls short of the full clone set. An unresolved V gene accounts for under half of the shortfall where checked; the remainder is of unknown origin. From that table come the V and J calls and clone size; the DNA was used to work out D and trimming. Here the sample has over a million clones; approximately 72% occur a single time. The ten largest clones add up to 1.2% to 1.5% of the sample.

The sample comes from a study of shared clonotypes between healthy human individuals (dated by TCRdb to about 2020). Broadly, across the study: A few men and two women, aged 18 to 49 years, made up the cohort. For each donor, CD4 naive and CD4 memory were each given three plates, CD8 naive was given two plates, and CD8 memory was given one plate. Blood TCR repertoires of five healthy adults were deeply sequenced to estimate repertoire size and the extent of clonotype sharing between individuals. Libraries were prepared and TCR repertoires were sequenced by different laboratories using diverse techniques, in order to increase sequencing depth and limit assay-specific biases. Between about 0.94 and 10 billion PBMCs per donor were obtained by leukapheresis.

What the work shows at the level of the full study, not this receptor alone: Rarefaction of sorted-subset datasets indicated incomplete sequencing despite the large sequencing depth. Because the study included only a small number of donors, the genetic and exposure-history diversity represented was limited. Clonotypes shared by all four sorted-subset donors showed higher generation probabilities than non-shared clonotypes. Pairwise subsampling indicated that sequencing depth was expected to affect the degree of clonotype sharing among donors. Sampling was restricted to blood, and TCR repertoires in tissue are likely to differ from TCR repertoires in blood. Estimated clonotype richness was generally larger for naive than for memory subsets. Across four donors, around 5% of naive CD4, roughly 3.5% of naive CD8, under 2.5% of memory CD4, and roughly 0.4% of memory CD8 clonotypes were shared.

The sequence is built from TRBV4-1 and TRBJ1-5, with no D gene named confidently. Sequencing input: memory CD4+ T cells sorted from blood. What this sample's cell subset or site label stands for: CD45RA-negative fraction. This receptor was taken from a man aged 18 to 35 in good health. The CDR3 region has the sequence CASSQVDNSNQPQHF. In nucleotides, the sequence is TGCGCCAGCAGCCAAGTTGATAATAGCAATCAGCCCCAGCATTTT.